These 29 T cell receptor beta chains originate from one sample sequenced in a study of shared T cell receptors in the human thymus. Clones were read by immunoSEQ multiplex PCR, and TCRdb kept only the in-frame ones, dropping some. This sample has 720,000 or so clones, with around 85% found just once. The same sample was also studied in work on human thymus T cells.

The specimen sequenced was thymocytes. These receptors all stem from a girl under two years old with a congenital heart defect.

The chain couples TRBV5-8 to TRBJ1-1; D is perhaps TRBD1 (5 bases). The CDR3 sequence is 17 residues long. Germline-derived CDR1 and CDR2 are SGHTS and YDEGEE. Deletions cut 4 bases from V and 3 bases from J, with 22 bases between. This CDR3 is CASSLQIYRTPYTEAFF. The CDR3 DNA reads TGTGCCAGCAGCCTACAAATCTACCGGACACCGTACACTGAAGCTTTCTTT. The full variable domain, completed using reference TRBV5-8 and TRBJ1-1, is EAGVTQSPTHLIKTRGQQATLRCSPISGHTSVYWYQQALGLGLQFLLWYDEGEERNRGNFPPRFSGRQFPNYSSELNVNALELEDSALYLCASSLQIYRTPYTEAFFGQGTRLTVV.

This chain connects TRBV10-2 to TRBJ1-1; D unresolved. Germline lookup yields CDR1 WSHSY and CDR2 SAAADI. CDR3 length: 13 amino acids. V was trimmed by 4 bases and J by 3 bases, leaving 9 bases between them. CDR3: CASSGVRYTEAFF. CDR3 in DNA: TGCGCCAGCAGTGGTGTCCGGTACACTGAAGCTTTCTTT.

This clone was recorded a few times. The chain is built from TRBV5-6 and TRBJ1-1, with TRBD1 as a possible D gene (5 bases). CDR1 SGHDT and CDR2 YYEEEE come from the germline V gene. CDR3 length: 16 residues. The V gene lost 0 bases and the J gene lost 3 bases, with 15 bases spanning the gap. The CDR3 reads CASSLGPQGSDTEAFF. CDR3 in DNA: TGTGCCAGCAGCTTGGGTCCCCAGGGATCGGACACTGAAGCTTTCTTT.

The chain joins TRBV19 to TRBJ1-1; D gene unclear. V was shortened by 4 bases and J by 8 bases, with 14 bases between the two germline ends. Looked up from germline, CDR1 is LNHDA and CDR2 is SQIVND (reference sequence). The CDR3 has 13 residues. The CDR3 DNA sequence: TGTGCCAGTAGTAGGAGCTCCGGGAAGGAAGCTTTCTTT. Translating gives CASSRSSGKEAFF. The full variable domain, rest sourced from reference TRBV19 and TRBJ1-1, is DGGITQSPKYLFRKEGQNVTLSCEQNLNHDAMYWYRQDPGQGLRLIYYSQIVNDFQKGDIAEGYSVSREKKESFPLTVTSAQKNPTAFYLCASSRSSGKEAFFGQGTRLTVV.

About this clone itself: At one end the junction does not follow the germline gene, possibly because of a read error. The rearrangement joins TRBV30 to TRBJ1-1; D gene ambiguous. Germline V gene sequence: CDR1 GTSNPN, CDR2 SVGIG (reference sequence). The CDR3 consists of 11 residues. CDR3 sequence: CAWDNSADVLF. The CDR3 DNA follows: TGTGCCTGGGATAACAGTGCCGATGTTCTCTTT.

J is TRBJ1-2 and V is TRBV11-2; 7 bases match TRBD1. The CDR3 has 17 residues. The trim removed 4 bases at V and 7 bases at J, leaving 18 bases unmatched. CDR1 and CDR2 from the germline V gene are SGHAT and FQNNGV. In nucleotides, the CDR3 is TGTGCCAGCAGCTGGCACGTACTGACAGGGAGGTTTGGTGGCTACACCTTC. Translation gives CASSWHVLTGRFGGYTF.

V usage is TRBV4-3 and J usage is TRBJ1-2; D not certain. CDR1 is LGHNA and CDR2 is YSLEER in the germline V gene. V lost 4 bases, J lost 4 bases, and 13 bases lay in between. There are 14 residues in the CDR3. This CDR3 reads CASSPDSRSYGYTF. As DNA, the CDR3 is TGCGCCAGCAGCCCCGATTCGCGGAGCTATGGCTACACCTTC.

This rearrangement joins TRBV14 to TRBJ1-1, with a tentative D call TRBD1 (5 bases). The V end lost 3 bases, the J end lost 0 bases, and 20 bases lay between the germline ends. Germline assignment: CDR1 SGHDN and CDR2 FVKESK. The CDR3 extends over 18 amino acids. The CDR3 nucleotides read TGTGCCAGCAGCCAGGAACTTGGGGAGGGGCTGGTGAACACTGAAGCTTTCTTT. This sequence encodes CASSQELGEGLVNTEAFF.

The chain employs TRBV10-3 and TRBJ2-1, with TRBD2 matching 7 bases. Germline V CDR1 and CDR2: ENHRY, SYGVKD. There are 15 residues in the CDR3. The J segment lost 4 bases and the V segment lost 4 bases, leaving 7 bases of the junction unmatched. The CDR3 DNA follows: TGTGCCATCAGTGGTGTTGGCGGGGGATACAATGAGCAGTTCTTC. Translated, it gives CAISGVGGGYNEQFF.

The gene calls are TRBV27 and TRBJ2-3; D is possibly TRBD2 (6 bases). The CDR3 totals 15 residues. CDR1 and CDR2 (germline): MNHEY, SMNVEV (reference sequence). Deletions cut 1 base from V and 6 bases from J, with 14 bases between. CDR3 sequence (DNA): TGTGCCAGCAGTTTATTCCGGGGGACCCGGGATACGCAGTATTTT. It encodes CASSLFRGTRDTQYF.

This clone was seen more than once but under ten times. The J gene is TRBJ2-5, the V gene TRBV11-2; the match to TRBD1 covers 7 bases. The V and J ends lost 5 bases and 3 bases, in that order; junction bases with no gene match: 9. CDR1 is SGHAT, CDR2 FQNNGV, per germline. The CDR3 has 15 amino acids. The CDR3 reads CASSVGQETEETQYF. The CDR3, as DNA: TGTGCCAGCAGCGTCGGACAGGAGACCGAAGAGACCCAGTACTTC. Based on the CDR3 plus reference TRBV11-2 and TRBJ2-5, the full variable domain is EAGVAQSPRYKIIEKRQSVAFWCNPISGHATLYWYQQILGQGPKLLIQFQNNGVVDDSQLPKDRFSAERLKGVDSTLKIQPAKLEDSAVYLCASSVGQETEETQYFGPGTRLLVL.

In DNA, the CDR3 is TGTGCCAGCAGTGAAGATGGCGGGGCGACAGCTCGGGCCGGGGAGCTGTTTTTT. This translates into CASSEDGGATARAGELFF. The rearrangement joins TRBV6-1 to TRBJ2-2; perhaps TRBD2 as D (6 bases). Germline V lookup: CDR1 MNHNS, CDR2 SASEGT. V lost 1 base and J 6 bases, leaving 21 bases between the germline ends. The CDR3 extends over 18 amino acids.

CDR3 sequence reads: CASRPKDQGTLYEQYF. DNA of the CDR3: TGTGCCAGCAGGCCAAAGGACCAGGGGACCCTCTACGAGCAGTACTTC. This sequence joins TRBV28 and TRBJ2-7; D might be TRBD1 (6 bases). Germline lookup yields CDR1 MDHEN and CDR2 SYDVKM. This CDR3 region has 16 residues. Trimming left V 6 bases short and J 3 bases short, with 21 bases between.

V gene TRBV27 combines with J gene TRBJ2-1; 12 bases line up with TRBD2. Germline-derived CDR1 and CDR2 are MNHEY and SMNVEV (reference sequence). Losses at the gene ends were 2 bases for V and 4 bases for J; bases not matched to a gene: 9. CDR3 length: 18 residues. The CDR3: CASSLRLAGGPGYNEQFF. In DNA, the CDR3 is TGTGCCAGCAGTTTAAGGCTAGCGGGGGGGCCCGGTTACAATGAGCAGTTCTTC.

The gene calls are TRBV5-5 and TRBJ1-1, with no clear D. The V and J ends lost 0 bases and 4 bases respectively, with 16 bases between them. Germline lookup yields CDR1 SGHKS and CDR2 YYEKEE (reference sequence). The CDR3 consists of 16 residues. CDR3 residues: CASSLAKTQVITEAFF. Written as DNA, the CDR3 is TGTGCCAGCAGCTTGGCCAAGACGCAGGTAATCACTGAAGCTTTCTTT.

The chain couples TRBV6-1 to TRBJ1-2, with TRBD1 matching over 10 bases. Germline lookup yields CDR1 MNHNS and CDR2 SASEGT. The ends lost 4 bases at V and 6 bases at J; junction bases unmatched: 8. This CDR3 region has 15 residues. CDR3 sequence reads: CASSGPRGQGDGYTF. The CDR3 DNA reads TGTGCCAGCAGTGGTCCTCGAGGACAGGGGGATGGCTACACCTTC.

The chain couples TRBV4-2 to TRBJ1-2; D is perhaps TRBD1 (5 bases). CDR1 is LGHNA, CDR2 YNFKEQ, per germline. The CDR3 is 14 amino acids. Trimming cost V 0 bases and J 6 bases, with 11 bases left between them. The CDR3 loop is CASSQDVRGDGYTF. The CDR3, as DNA: TGTGCCAGCAGCCAAGACGTTCGGGGGGATGGCTACACCTTC.

J is TRBJ2-6 and V is TRBV11-2; TRBD1 aligns across 7 bases. The CDR3 sequence is 19 residues long. The germline gives CDR1 SGHAT, CDR2 FQNNGV. V shed 4 bases, J shed 0 bases, and the junction held 12 bases outside the gene matches. The CDR3 is CASSWFTGEKYSGANVLTF. The CDR3 bases are TGTGCCAGCAGCTGGTTTACAGGGGAAAAATACTCTGGGGCCAACGTCCTGACTTTC.

V and J are TRBV10-3 and TRBJ1-1, with D uncertain. Germline lookup yields CDR1 ENHRY and CDR2 SYGVKD. The CDR3 spans 17 residues. V lost 4 bases to trimming and J lost 2 bases, with 20 bases between them. CDR3: CAISGFLRLFINTEAFF. The CDR3 DNA follows: TGTGCCATCAGTGGTTTCTTAAGACTGTTTATTAACACTGAAGCTTTCTTT.

This chain connects TRBV11-2 to TRBJ2-5; the match to TRBD1 covers 7 bases. There are 14 residues in the CDR3. The V gene end was trimmed by 4 bases and the J gene end by 1 base; junction bases not matched to a gene: 3. CDR1 and CDR2 from the germline V gene are SGHAT and FQNNGV. In nucleotides, the CDR3 is TGTGCCAGCAGCTCGGGACAGCTCCAAGAGACCCAGTACTTC. Its protein is CASSSGQLQETQYF.

The rearrangement links TRBV9 to TRBJ1-5, with 12 bases identical to TRBD1. Germline CDR1 and CDR2: SGDLS and YYNGEE. After removal of 4 bases from V and 6 bases from J, the junction contained 5 bases not matched to a gene. The CDR3 length is 15 residues. The CDR3 reads CASSTGTGGGQPQHF. The CDR3 DNA is TGTGCCAGCAGCACCGGGACAGGGGGCGGTCAGCCCCAGCATTTT.

The chain employs TRBV29-1 and TRBJ2-3; TRBD1 matches at 7 bases. CDR3 length: 12 amino acids. Germline loops: CDR1 SQVTM, CDR2 ANQGSEA. The ends lost 7 bases at V and 1 base at J; junction bases unmatched: 2. CDR3 DNA sequence: TGCAGCGCCGGGACAGGCACAGATACGCAGTATTTT. Translating gives CSAGTGTDTQYF.

The genes are TRBV5-5 and TRBJ1-6; D is perhaps TRBD1 (6 bases). Trimming took 4 bases from V and 7 from J, leaving 21 bases between them. CDR3 size: 17 residues. The V gene's germline CDR1 is SGHKS and CDR2 YYEKEE (reference sequence). This CDR3 reads CASSRLGGHDGNSPLHF. CDR3 DNA: TGTGCCAGCAGCCGCCTTGGGGGCCACGATGGGAATTCACCCCTCCACTTT.

The chain employs TRBV12-5 and TRBJ1-5; TRBD1 is a possible D gene (5 bases). The CDR3 has 15 amino acids. Germline-derived CDR1 and CDR2 are LGHNT and FRNRAP. V was trimmed by 3 bases and J by 4 bases, leaving 13 bases between them. CDR3 sequence: CASGFVGAKNQPQHF. Written as DNA, the CDR3 is TGTGCTAGTGGTTTTGTAGGGGCCAAGAATCAGCCCCAGCATTTT.

The sample holds one count of this clone. This rearrangement joins TRBV4-1 to TRBJ1-2; D gene uncertain. The V end lost 0 bases, the J end lost 7 bases, and 15 bases lay between the germline ends. Germline lookup yields CDR1 MGHRA and CDR2 YSYEKL. The CDR3 runs to 15 residues. The CDR3 spells CASSQDVVQFGGYTF. For the CDR3, the DNA is TGCGCCAGCAGCCAAGATGTTGTACAGTTTGGTGGCTACACCTTC.

The table lists this clone with a few counts. The chain links TRBV5-6 to TRBJ1-1; weak D call: TRBD1 (6 bases). Germline CDR1 and CDR2: SGHDT and YYEEEE. CDR3 length: 18 amino acids. The germline V and J ends were trimmed by 0 bases and 2 bases, with 20 bases remaining between them. The CDR3 spells CASSLGPTGYPGNTEAFF. The CDR3 nucleotides read TGTGCCAGCAGCTTGGGGCCTACAGGGTACCCCGGAAACACTGAAGCTTTCTTT.

The chain uses TRBV5-1 and TRBJ1-4; TRBD1 might be the D (6 bases). CDR1 is SGHRS and CDR2 is YFSETQ in the germline V gene. The CDR3 length is 15 residues. The ends were cut back, 4 bases at V and 4 bases at J, with 14 bases in the middle. The CDR3 loop reads CASSDHRARNEKLFF. DNA of the CDR3: TGCGCCAGCAGCGATCACAGGGCCCGTAATGAAAAACTGTTTTTT.

This clone was observed a single time. V usage is TRBV7-9 and J usage is TRBJ1-2; D gene ambiguous. Germline loops: CDR1 SEHNR, CDR2 FQNEAQ (reference sequence). This CDR3 has 10 residues. V was pared by 2 bases and J by 9 bases, with 4 bases between. As DNA, the CDR3 is TGTGCCAGCAGCTTACTAAGCTACACCTTC. It yields the protein CASSLLSYTF.

The chain employs TRBV7-2 and TRBJ2-7; 7 bases are a match to TRBD1. J was trimmed by 4 bases and V by 5 bases; bases with no gene match: 11. The CDR3 contains 15 residues. The germline V gene has CDR1 SGHTA and CDR2 FQGNSA. This CDR3 reads CASSKSTGQVYEQYF. The CDR3 bases are TGTGCCAGCAGCAAATCCACCGGACAGGTTTACGAGCAGTACTTC.